One sample yielded the 20 T cell receptor beta chains listed below, sequenced in a study of cytomegalovirus exposure and HLA in healthy donors. Primers for the PCR totalled 60 Vbeta and 13 Jbeta. Only in-frame clones appear in the TCRdb table, and some are missing; sequencing was by immunoSEQ multiplex PCR. The repertoire holds tens of thousands of clones, with 72% as singletons. Sequencing was performed on PBMCs. These TCRs come from a woman aged 40 to 50 in good health and CMV-seropositive.

This chain joins TRBV5-8 and TRBJ1-1, with 8 bases fitting TRBD1. After removal of 2 bases from V and 4 bases from J, the junction contained 7 bases not matched to a gene. Germline V lookup: CDR1 SGHTS, CDR2 YDEGEE. The CDR3 loop spans 15 amino acids. The CDR3 sequence is CASSFGGTGRTEAFF. The DNA for the CDR3 is TGTGCCAGCAGCTTTGGGGGGACAGGTCGCACTGAAGCTTTCTTT.

The table lists this clone with a count of one. This sequence joins TRBV29-1 and TRBJ2-1, with 11 bases aligning to TRBD2. Germline V gives CDR1 SQVTM, CDR2 ANQGSEA. CDR3 length: 13 residues. V trimming: 7 bases; J trimming: 7 bases; junction bases outside the gene matches: 6. The CDR3 region has the DNA TGCAGCGGGTGGACTAGCGGGTTTAATGAGCAGTTCTTC. Its translation: CSGWTSGFNEQFF.

The rearrangement uses TRBV5-8 and TRBJ2-3, with 10 positions matching TRBD2. The CDR3 is 17 residues long. Germline loops: CDR1 SGHTS, CDR2 YDEGEE. After removal of 0 bases from V and 0 bases from J, the junction contained 4 bases not matched to a gene. The CDR3 sequence: CASSLVERGGSTDTQYF. The CDR3 DNA follows: TGTGCCAGCAGCTTGGTAGAGCGGGGGGGAAGCACAGATACGCAGTATTTT.

The chain employs TRBV5-1 and TRBJ2-2; 10 bases are shared with TRBD2. Germline assignment: CDR1 SGHRS and CDR2 YFSETQ. The CDR3 has 18 residues. V lost 4 bases and J lost 4; bases outside the gene matches: 13. CDR3 bases: TGCGCCAGCAGCCCTGCCCTAATAGCGGGGGGCCTCACCGGGGAGCTGTTTTTT. Its protein is CASSPALIAGGLTGELFF.

The rearrangement joins TRBV5-1 to TRBJ1-2, with D maybe TRBD1 (6 bases). Germline V gives CDR1 SGHRS, CDR2 YFSETQ. The CDR3 covers 14 residues. The V gene lost 4 bases and the J gene lost 1 base, with 11 bases spanning the gap. CDR3 sequence reads: CASSTGQINYGYTF. DNA of the CDR3: TGCGCCAGCAGCACTGGACAGATTAACTATGGCTACACCTTC.

This clone is a singleton in its sample. V gene TRBV7-3 combines with J gene TRBJ1-1, with a possible D match to TRBD1 (5 bases). Germline V gene sequence: CDR1 SGHTA, CDR2 FQGTGA. The V and J ends lost 3 bases and 4 bases respectively, with 12 bases between them. The CDR3 sequence is 14 residues long. This chain's CDR3 is CASSLMGEVTEAFF. CDR3 DNA sequence: TGTGCCAGCAGCTTGATGGGGGAGGTCACTGAAGCTTTCTTT.

The CDR3 loop is CASSPSADSQETQYF. The DNA for the CDR3 is TGTGCCAGCTCACCATCGGCGGACAGTCAAGAGACCCAGTACTTC. V is TRBV18 and J is TRBJ2-5; possible D gene TRBD1, 6 bases. Germline assignment: CDR1 KGHSH and CDR2 LQKENI. The CDR3 is 15 residues long. The V gene lost 2 bases and the J gene lost 2 bases, with 12 bases spanning the gap.

The chain recombines TRBV7-3 with TRBJ2-1, with 8 positions matching TRBD2. The CDR3 totals 14 residues. After removal of 5 bases from V and 9 bases from J, the junction contained 9 bases not matched to a gene. CDR1 is SGHTA and CDR2 is FQGTGA in the germline V gene. In DNA form, the CDR3 reads TGTGCCAGCAGCAGCGGGACTAGTACGGCTGAGCAGTTCTTC. Translated, it gives CASSSGTSTAEQFF.

V is TRBV5-6 and J is TRBJ1-2; D unclear. The CDR3 consists of 15 residues. V dropped 0 bases and J dropped 4 bases, with 13 bases sitting between them. Germline V lookup: CDR1 SGHDT, CDR2 YYEEEE. The CDR3 nucleotides read TGTGCCAGCAGCTTGGACCCGAAGGAGATCTATGGCTACACCTTC. This sequence encodes CASSLDPKEIYGYTF.

This chain links TRBV29-1 with TRBJ2-7; 11 bases agree with TRBD2. This CDR3 spans 13 amino acids. J was trimmed by 0 bases and V by 7 bases; bases with no gene match: 2. The germline V gene has CDR1 SQVTM and CDR2 ANQGSEA. CDR3 region: CSGTSGGSYEQYF. The CDR3 region has the DNA TGCAGCGGAACTAGCGGGGGCTCCTACGAGCAGTACTTC.

The chain carries TRBV10-1 and TRBJ2-7, with D maybe TRBD2 (5 bases). From germline, CDR1 is WNHNN and CDR2 SYGVQD (reference sequence). CDR3 length: 14 amino acids. The V end lost 4 bases, the J end lost 3 bases, and 13 bases lay between the germline ends. CDR3 residues: CASSGPNGDYEQYF. The CDR3 nucleotides are TGCGCCAGCAGTGGGCCGAACGGGGACTACGAGCAGTACTTC.

The chain couples TRBV5-1 to TRBJ1-3; 8 positions match TRBD1. The CDR3 is made up of 16 amino acids. V shed 4 bases, J shed 4 bases, and the junction held 10 bases outside the gene matches. Germline CDR1 and CDR2: SGHRS and YFSETQ. DNA for the CDR3: TGCGCCAGCAGCCCAGATGGACAGGGCAACGGAAACACCATATATTTT. Its translation is CASSPDGQGNGNTIYF.

The chain has TRBV7-9 and TRBJ2-5, with 14 bases identical to TRBD2. Germline trimming cut 3 bases from V and 3 bases from J; bases unmatched to any gene: 3. The germline V gene encodes CDR1 SEHNR and CDR2 FQNEAQ (reference sequence). This CDR3 contains 16 residues. Here the CDR3 DNA reads TGTGCCAGCAGCTTTGGACTAGCGGGGGGTGAAGAGACCCAGTACTTC. This gives the protein CASSFGLAGGEETQYF.

Note on this clone: Sequence at one end of the junction differs from germline and may be a read error. V and J are TRBV7-6 and TRBJ1-4; D not resolved. The CDR3 contains 13 residues. CDR1 is SGHVS, CDR2 FNYEAQ, per germline. CDR3 loop: CASSAPPNEKLFF. In DNA form, the CDR3 reads TGTGCCAGCAGCGCCCCCCCTAATGAAAAGCTGTTTTTT. The full variable domain, in which reference TRBV7-6 and TRBJ1-4 provide the parts outside the CDR3, is GAGVSQSPRYKVTKRGQDVALRCDPISGHVSLYWYRQALGQGPEFLTYFNYEAQQDKSGLPNDRFSAERPEGSISTLTIQRTEQRDSAMYRCASSAPPNEKLFFGSGTQLSVL.

The genes are TRBV6-5 and TRBJ1-1; D possibly corresponds to TRBD1 (5 bases). Germline-derived CDR1 and CDR2 are MNHEY and SVGAGI. There are 13 residues in the CDR3. The V gene lost 5 bases and the J gene lost 1 base, with 8 bases spanning the gap. The CDR3 nucleotides read TGTGCCAGCAGTATGACAGCGAACACTGAAGCTTTCTTT. Protein sequence: CASSMTANTEAFF.

CDR3: CASSLEGLVRTNEKLFF. As DNA, the CDR3 is TGTGCCAGCAGCTTAGAGGGACTAGTAAGGACAAATGAAAAACTGTTTTTT. J is TRBJ1-4 and V is TRBV11-3; tentative D call: TRBD1 (5 bases). With 0 bases removed from V and 5 bases from J, the gap between germline ends came to 16 bases. Germline V CDR1 and CDR2: SGHNT, YENEEA. This CDR3 contains 17 residues.

The chain carries TRBV19 and TRBJ2-7; 9 positions match TRBD1. V dropped 5 bases and J dropped 3; count of bases not matched to a gene: 14. The length of the CDR3 is 17 residues. From germline, CDR1 is LNHDA and CDR2 SQIVND (reference sequence). The CDR3 sequence is CASSPGLNRGRDYEQYF. The CDR3 DNA sequence: TGTGCCAGTAGTCCCGGACTCAACAGGGGGCGAGACTACGAGCAGTACTTC.

The chain combines TRBV5-1 with TRBJ1-6; D is unclear. With 0 bases removed from V and 0 bases from J, the gap between germline ends came to 4 bases. Looked up from germline, CDR1 is SGHRS and CDR2 is YFSETQ. CDR3 size: 15 residues. The CDR3 loop reads CASSLGSSYNSPLHF. CDR3 bases: TGCGCCAGCAGCTTGGGTAGCTCCTATAATTCACCCCTCCACTTT.

The V gene is TRBV18, the J gene TRBJ2-5; TRBD1 is a possible D gene (5 bases). V shed 6 bases and J shed 10 bases, with 18 bases lying between them. CDR3 length: 13 residues. Germline values: CDR1 KGHSH, CDR2 LQKENI. In DNA form, the CDR3 reads TGTGCCAGCTCTCAGGGCCCACCAAAGGGCCAGTACTTC. It codes for CASSQGPPKGQYF.

The rearrangement links TRBV7-3 to TRBJ1-1; D is unclear. The CDR3 spans 15 residues. The V end was cut by 1 base, the J end by 1 base, with 10 bases between. Germline lookup yields CDR1 SGHTA and CDR2 FQGTGA. CDR3 amino acids: CASSLIRQKNTEAFF. Here the CDR3 DNA reads TGTGCCAGCAGCTTAATCCGCCAGAAGAACACTGAAGCTTTCTTT.